This T cell receptor beta chain derives from a study of T cell responses to AZD1222 COVID-19 vaccine. As regards this clone: Its antigen is as yet unknown.

The study, taken as a whole, reports: In all cases, repertoires were sampled only after the peak T cell response. Dominant at 160-218 and 743-854, vaccine-associated CD4 TCRs also spanned spike. Most donors were white British and more were female, and clonal diversity was possibly underestimated. Compared with day 0, the breadth and depth of the Spike-specific TCR repertoire rose significantly after two doses of AZD1222.

Using immunoSEQ multiplex PCR, the repertoire was profiled, and TCRdb retains in-frame clones only, with some absent. The repertoire holds 100,000 to 150,000 clones, with about nine tenths as singletons. Germline CDR1 SGHAT, CDR2 FQNNGV. CDR3 length: 16 residues. Trimming at V came to 5 bases and at J to 0 bases, leaving 3 bases not matched to a gene. The chain combines TRBV11-2 with TRBJ2-6, with 8 positions matching TRBD1. The source is an adult in good health. Sequenced here: peripheral blood, sampled on day 0 of AZD1222 vaccination. The CDR3: CASSGQGNSGANVLTF. CDR3 coding DNA: TGTGCCAGCAGCGGACAGGGAAACTCTGGGGCCAACGTCCTGACTTTC.